This T cell receptor beta chain was captured in a study of cytomegalovirus exposure and HLA in healthy donors. The study, taken as a whole, reports: In a later analysis, HLA-associated beta chains showed higher expansion and lower generation probabilities than comparable chains. At a 0.05 false discovery rate, a later analysis found 16,951 TCR beta sequences to be associated with HLA alleles.

This PCR relied on a set of 60 Vbeta primers and 13 Jbeta primers. How the authors handled the data: The count from a later analysis was about 80 million unique TCR beta chains, around 10 million of them shared. TCRdb's table, derived via immunoSEQ multiplex PCR, lists solely in-frame clones and lacks some. V, J and clone size derive from that table, while D and trimming were established from the DNA sequence. The table lists about 140,000 clones, more than 75% of them singletons, with 2% to 2.5% in the top ten. As regards this clone: Antigen specificity is unknown.

The clonotype was recovered from a young man in good health and CMV-seronegative. The sequencing input was PBMCs.

The CDR3 reads CASSLGQGHQPQHF. CDR3 nucleotides: TGTGCCAGCAGCTTGGGACAGGGTCATCAGCCCCAGCATTTT. The V and J genes are TRBV7-2 and TRBJ1-5; TRBD1 aligns across 9 bases. The CDR3 has 14 residues. V trimming: 3 bases; J trimming: 5 bases; junction bases outside the gene matches: 2. Per germline, CDR1 SGHTA and CDR2 FQGNSA.